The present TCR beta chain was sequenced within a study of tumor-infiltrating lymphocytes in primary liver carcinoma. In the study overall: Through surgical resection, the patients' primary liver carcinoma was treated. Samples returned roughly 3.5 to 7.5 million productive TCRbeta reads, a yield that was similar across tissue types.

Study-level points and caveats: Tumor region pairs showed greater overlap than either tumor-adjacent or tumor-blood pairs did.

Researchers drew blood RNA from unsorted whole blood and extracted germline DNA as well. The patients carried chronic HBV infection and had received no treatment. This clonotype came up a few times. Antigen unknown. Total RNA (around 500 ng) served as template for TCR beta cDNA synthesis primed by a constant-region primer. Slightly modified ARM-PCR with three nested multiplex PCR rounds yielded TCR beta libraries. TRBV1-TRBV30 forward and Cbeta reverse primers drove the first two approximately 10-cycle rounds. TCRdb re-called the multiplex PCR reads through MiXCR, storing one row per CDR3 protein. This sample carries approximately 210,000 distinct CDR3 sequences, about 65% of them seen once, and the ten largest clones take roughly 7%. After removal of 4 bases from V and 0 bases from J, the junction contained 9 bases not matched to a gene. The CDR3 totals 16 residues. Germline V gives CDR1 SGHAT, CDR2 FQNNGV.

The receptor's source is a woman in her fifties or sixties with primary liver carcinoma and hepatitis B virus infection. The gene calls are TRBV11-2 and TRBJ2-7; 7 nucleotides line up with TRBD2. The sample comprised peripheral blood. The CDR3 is CASSSWEGLSSYEQYF. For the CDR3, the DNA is TGTGCCAGCAGCTCCTGGGAGGGCCTGAGCTCCTACGAGCAGTACTTC. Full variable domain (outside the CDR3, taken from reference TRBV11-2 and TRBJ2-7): EAGVAQSPRYKIIEKRQSVAFWCNPISGHATLYWYQQILGQGPKLLIQFQNNGVVDDSQLPKDRFSAERLKGVDSTLKIQPAKLEDSAVYLCASSSWEGLSSYEQYFGPGTRLTVT.